These 25 T cell receptor beta chains originate from one sample sequenced in a study of T cell responses to AZD1222 COVID-19 vaccine. Sequencing was performed with immunoSEQ multiplex PCR; in TCRdb, only in-frame clones are kept and a portion is missing. This sample carries about 54,000 clones, around 92% of them seen once, and the ten largest clones take about 14%. The source material was peripheral blood, sampled 28 days after the second AZD1222 dose. These receptors all stem from an adult who received the AZD1222 COVID-19 vaccine.

The chain employs TRBV6-4 and TRBJ2-1; 9 nucleotides align to TRBD2. CDR3 length: 15 residues. V lost 2 bases and J lost 7; bases outside the gene matches: 6. Germline-derived CDR1 and CDR2 are MRHNA and SNTAGT. The CDR3, as DNA: TGTGCCAGCAGTGACACGGGACTAGCAATTAATGAGCAGTTCTTC. It specifies CASSDTGLAINEQFF.

V and J are TRBV27 and TRBJ2-3; 13 nucleotides match TRBD2. This CDR3 contains 14 residues. With 3 bases clipped from V and 7 bases from J, the junction kept 1 base outside the gene matches. Germline-derived CDR1 and CDR2 are MNHEY and SMNVEV (reference sequence). The DNA of the CDR3 is TGTGCCAGCAGTTTGGGACTAGCGGGGTATACGCAGTATTTT. The encoded protein is CASSLGLAGYTQYF.

The table lists this clone with a few counts. The rearrangement links TRBV20-1 to TRBJ2-7; D is ambiguous. The CDR3 totals 10 residues. From germline, CDR1 is DFQATT and CDR2 SNEGSKA (reference sequence). Trimming shortened V by 6 bases and J by 3 bases, and 6 bases separated the two germline ends. The CDR3: CSAELYEQYF. In DNA, the CDR3 is TGCAGTGCGGAACTCTACGAGCAGTACTTC.

The chain is built from TRBV5-1 and TRBJ2-7, with 11 bases identical to TRBD2. The germline V gene encodes CDR1 SGHRS and CDR2 YFSETQ. The CDR3 runs to 14 residues. Germline trimming cut 4 bases from V and 3 bases from J; bases unmatched to any gene: 3. CDR3: CASSPTSGSYEQYF. In DNA, the CDR3 is TGCGCCAGCAGCCCTACTAGCGGGAGCTACGAGCAGTACTTC.

The CDR3 coding sequence is TGTGCCACCATGACGGGTATGAACACTGAAGCTTTCTTT. Residues: CATMTGMNTEAFF. The chain couples TRBV10-3 to TRBJ1-1; no reliable D call. The germline gives CDR1 ENHRY, CDR2 SYGVKD. V shed 10 bases and J shed 0 bases, with 12 bases lying between them. The CDR3 is 13 residues long.

The rearrangement joins TRBV6-5 to TRBJ1-5; possibly TRBD1 for D (5 bases). CDR1 and CDR2 from the germline V gene are MNHEY and SVGAGI. The CDR3 is made up of 14 amino acids. Trimming stripped 8 bases from V and 4 bases from J, with 15 bases between. CDR3 in DNA: TGTGCCAGCGTACCACGGGGGGTTAATCAGCCCCAGCATTTT. Translated: CASVPRGVNQPQHF.

Only one count was recorded for this clone. The genes are TRBV9 and TRBJ1-4, with no clear D. The CDR3 has 14 amino acids. Trimming pared 4 bases from V and 7 bases from J, leaving 14 bases between. The germline V gene has CDR1 SGDLS and CDR2 YYNGEE. CDR3 residues: CASSPPPGGEKLFF. DNA for the CDR3: TGTGCCAGCAGCCCCCCCCCGGGAGGTGAAAAACTGTTTTTT.

The table lists this clone with a count of one. This rearrangement joins TRBV6-4 to TRBJ1-6; D possibly corresponds to TRBD1 (6 bases). Germline assignment: CDR1 MRHNA and CDR2 SNTAGT. V dropped 0 bases and J dropped 5 bases, with 8 bases sitting between them. This CDR3 region has 15 residues. The CDR3 DNA follows: TGTGCCAGCAGTGACTCGGGGGGCGATAATTCACCCCTCCACTTT. Its translation: CASSDSGGDNSPLHF.

CDR3 DNA sequence: TGTGCCAGCAGCTTGATTGGATACTACGAGCAGTACTTC. Translated, it gives CASSLIGYYEQYF. This chain links TRBV5-8 with TRBJ2-7; D is uncertain. CDR3 length: 13 amino acids. Trimming took 1 base from V and 3 from J, leaving 8 bases between them. Germline values: CDR1 SGHTS, CDR2 YDEGEE.

The chain is built from TRBV19 and TRBJ2-3; TRBD2 aligns across 8 bases. The ends lost 5 bases at V and 2 bases at J; junction bases unmatched: 9. Germline V lookup: CDR1 LNHDA, CDR2 SQIVND (reference sequence). The CDR3 sequence is 16 residues long. The CDR3 protein is CASSHPAGVDTDTQYF. CDR3 nucleotide sequence: TGTGCCAGTAGTCACCCAGCGGGAGTTGACACAGATACGCAGTATTTT.

This rearrangement joins TRBV18 to TRBJ1-2, with D maybe TRBD1 (5 bases). The CDR3 is 15 amino acids. The V end was cut by 3 bases, the J end by 0 bases, with 11 bases between. Germline V gene sequence: CDR1 KGHSH, CDR2 LQKENI. CDR3 sequence (DNA): TGTGCCAGCTCACCTACGAGGGACCCTAACTATGGCTACACCTTC. Translating it yields CASSPTRDPNYGYTF.

The V gene is TRBV3-1 (or the pseudogene TRBV3-2), the J gene TRBJ2-7; 12 bases are a match to TRBD2. Per germline, CDR1 LGHDT and CDR2 YNNKEL (reference sequence). CDR3 length: 16 amino acids. V lost 2 bases to trimming and J lost 7 bases; unmatched junction nucleotides: 9. This CDR3 is CASSQWTSGTLGEQYF. CDR3 sequence (DNA): TGTGCCAGCAGCCAATGGACTAGCGGGACCCTGGGAGAGCAGTACTTC.

The chain is built from TRBV4-3 and TRBJ2-3; the D gene is possibly TRBD1 (6 bases). The CDR3 is 16 amino acids. From germline, CDR1 is LGHNA and CDR2 YSLEER. V gave up 0 bases and J gave up 3 bases, with 13 bases separating them. CDR3 DNA: TGCGCCAGCAGCCAAGATCGGGCAGGGGTAACAGATACGCAGTATTTT. Encoded protein: CASSQDRAGVTDTQYF.

CDR3 sequence reads: CASSNPARGNTIYF. The CDR3 coding sequence is TGTGCCAGCAGTAACCCCGCTCGTGGAAACACCATATATTTT. The rearrangement uses TRBV5-4 and TRBJ1-3; D unclear. The V gene lost 5 bases and the J gene lost 3 bases, with 12 bases spanning the gap. CDR1 SGHNT and CDR2 YYREEE come from the germline V gene (reference sequence). The CDR3 contains 14 residues.

The rearrangement joins TRBV5-4 to TRBJ2-7; 10 bases are a match to TRBD2. The CDR3 sequence is 12 residues long. V lost 10 bases, J lost 5 bases, and 6 bases stayed unmatched. Germline V lookup: CDR1 SGHNT, CDR2 YYREEE (reference sequence). DNA of the CDR3: TGTGCCGTTAGCGGGAGGTTCGACGAGCAGTACTTC. This gives the protein CAVSGRFDEQYF.

V usage is TRBV4-1 and J usage is TRBJ2-7, with D possibly being TRBD1 (6 bases). The CDR3 has 14 amino acids. CDR1 is MGHRA, CDR2 YSYEKL, per germline. The V gene lost 3 bases and the J gene lost 3 bases, with 12 bases spanning the gap. The CDR3 sequence is CASSHPQGFYEQYF. CDR3 DNA sequence: TGCGCCAGCAGCCATCCCCAGGGGTTCTACGAGCAGTACTTC.

This clone was seen a single time. The chain links TRBV6-5 to TRBJ2-1; 11 nucleotides match TRBD2. Germline V CDR1 and CDR2: MNHEY, SVGAGI. The CDR3 runs to 15 residues. The trim removed 4 bases at V and 9 bases at J, leaving 8 bases unmatched. CDR3 DNA: TGTGCCAGCAGTTTTAGGACTAGCGGGTTGGGTGAGCAGTTCTTC. Translation: CASSFRTSGLGEQFF.

The chain uses TRBV5-8 and TRBJ2-1; 8 bases line up with TRBD2. J lost 8 bases, V lost 6 bases, and 10 bases had no gene match. CDR1 and CDR2 (germline): SGHTS, YDEGEE. CDR3 length equals 14 residues. DNA of the CDR3: TGTGCCAGCAATGATCGTAGCGGGATTGATGAGCAGTTCTTC. It yields the protein CASNDRSGIDEQFF. Together with reference TRBV5-8 and TRBJ2-1, the CDR3 gives the full variable domain: EAGVTQSPTHLIKTRGQQATLRCSPISGHTSVYWYQQALGLGLQFLLWYDEGEERNRGNFPPRFSGRQFPNYSSELNVNALELEDSALYLCASNDRSGIDEQFFGPGTRLTVL.

V usage is TRBV11-3 and J usage is TRBJ2-3; 12 bases agree with TRBD2. Germline CDR1 reads SGHNT; CDR2 reads YENEEA. The ends lost 1 base at V and 6 bases at J; junction bases unmatched: 8. The CDR3 extends over 17 amino acids. CDR3 in amino acids: CASSLGLAGAGSDTQYF. The CDR3 nucleotides read TGTGCCAGCAGCTTAGGACTAGCGGGAGCAGGGTCGGATACGCAGTATTTT.

V is TRBV7-2 and J is TRBJ2-7; 9 positions agree with TRBD2. The CDR3 consists of 15 residues. The trim removed 1 base at V and 2 bases at J, leaving 3 bases unmatched. The germline V gene has CDR1 SGHTA and CDR2 FQGNSA. The CDR3 spells CASSLGTSEAYEQYF. As DNA, the CDR3 is TGTGCCAGCAGCTTAGGGACTAGCGAAGCCTACGAGCAGTACTTC. Drawing the rest from reference TRBV7-2 and TRBJ2-7, the complete variable domain is GAGVSQSPSNKVTEKGKDVELRCDPISGHTALYWYRQSLGQGLEFLIYFQGNSAPDKSGLPSDRFSAERTGGSVSTLTIQRTQQEDSAVYLCASSLGTSEAYEQYFGPGTRLTVT.

The chain recombines TRBV7-9 with TRBJ2-1; TRBD2 agrees at 11 bases. Per germline, CDR1 SEHNR and CDR2 FQNEAQ (reference sequence). The V segment lost 7 bases and the J segment 9 bases; nucleotides outside the gene matches: 11. The CDR3 has 15 residues. The CDR3 loop reads CASTLGTSGDREQFF. The CDR3, as DNA: TGTGCCAGCACTCTAGGGACTAGCGGAGACCGTGAGCAGTTCTTC.

The chain links TRBV11-3 to TRBJ2-7; D unclear. V lost 1 base to trimming and J lost 1 base, with 8 bases between them. The germline V gene encodes CDR1 SGHNT and CDR2 YENEEA. The CDR3 has 14 residues. CDR3 bases: TGTGCCAGCAGCTTAGTTCCTACTTCCTACGAGCAGTACTTC. This encodes CASSLVPTSYEQYF.

The rearrangement uses TRBV6-4 and TRBJ1-2, with D unclear. V shed 2 bases and J shed 2 bases, with 3 bases lying between them. The germline V gene has CDR1 MRHNA and CDR2 SNTAGT. CDR3 length: 12 residues. CDR3 sequence reads: CASSDRNYGYTF. CDR3 DNA sequence: TGTGCCAGCAGTGACAGGAACTATGGCTACACCTTC.

This chain uses TRBV3-1 (or the pseudogene TRBV3-2) with TRBJ2-7; D is undetermined. Germline loops: CDR1 LGHDT, CDR2 YNNKEL (reference sequence). The CDR3 length is 14 residues. V lost 0 bases and J 0 bases, leaving 6 bases between the germline ends. The CDR3 spells CASSQEASSYEQYF. The CDR3, as DNA: TGTGCCAGCAGCCAAGAAGCGTCCTCCTACGAGCAGTACTTC.

The chain is built from TRBV7-3 and TRBJ2-3; TRBD1 aligns across 7 bases. The length of the CDR3 is 15 residues. The V segment lost 5 bases and the J segment 2 bases; nucleotides outside the gene matches: 7. From germline, CDR1 is SGHTA and CDR2 FQGTGA. The CDR3 sequence: CASSTQGMITDTQYF. In nucleotides, the CDR3 is TGTGCCAGCAGCACACAGGGGATGATCACAGATACGCAGTATTTT.